This paragraph reports one TCR beta chain. The sample is drawn from a study of blood T cell repertoires in COVID-19. Enrolment of Seattle patients took place during active infection, and they were followed longitudinally. CDR1 and CDR2 from the germline V gene are MGHRA and YSYEKL. V gave up 0 bases and J gave up 3 bases, with 8 bases separating them. The CDR3 runs 15 residues. Sequencing was performed with immunoSEQ multiplex PCR; in TCRdb, only in-frame clones are kept and a portion is missing. Altogether some 31,000 clones are present, roughly 80% being singletons, with the ten largest covering around 3.2%.

The receptor comes from a man between 65 and 79 years old with COVID-19, enrolled during active disease. The sequencing input was peripheral blood. The chain couples TRBV4-1 to TRBJ2-2; unclear D gene. CDR3 residues: CASSQDEQYTGELFF. CDR3 coding DNA: TGCGCCAGCAGCCAAGATGAACAGTACACCGGGGAGCTGTTTTTT.